These 10 T cell receptor beta chains came from one sample sequenced in a study of Ad26.COV2.S vaccination and SARS-CoV-2 variants. The data were produced by immunoSEQ multiplex PCR, yet TCRdb's version contains in-frame clones alone and is incomplete. The sample has roughly 380,000 clones, more than 75% seen once. Treatment meaning: around 19 received Ad26.COV2.S at low or high dose, single or two shots; several received placebo; per-sample allocation not given. Sample collection was performed on day 63 after the first vaccine or placebo injection. Source: peripheral blood, taken in a trial of Ad26.COV2.S vaccine versus placebo. These receptors all come from a person aged 18-65 years who received the Ad26.COV2.S COVID-19 vaccine or a placebo.

The rearrangement joins TRBV12-3 or TRBV12-4 to TRBJ1-2, with D possibly being TRBD1 (5 bases). This CDR3 is 12 amino acids long. V was trimmed by 7 bases and J by 8 bases, leaving 14 bases between them. CDR3 amino acids: CASITRGFGYTF. Written as DNA, the CDR3 is TGTGCCAGCATTACGAGGGGCTTCGGCTACACCTTC.

The CDR3 is CASSFYGGGTDTQYF. CDR3 nucleotide sequence: TGCGCCAGCAGCTTCTACGGGGGTGGGACAGATACGCAGTATTTT. The chain employs TRBV5-1 and TRBJ2-3; D might be TRBD2 (6 bases). With 2 bases removed from V and 3 bases from J, the gap between germline ends came to 13 bases. The CDR3 is made up of 15 amino acids. Germline lookup yields CDR1 SGHRS and CDR2 YFSETQ.

This chain connects TRBV19 to TRBJ2-4; D might be TRBD1 (5 bases). Per the germline V gene, CDR1 is LNHDA and CDR2 is SQIVND (reference sequence). V was pared by 5 bases and J by 8 bases, with 10 bases between. This CDR3 contains 12 residues. The CDR3 here is CASSVAGHIQYF. CDR3 nucleotides: TGTGCCAGTAGTGTGGCAGGGCACATTCAGTACTTC.

V gene TRBV12-1 combines with J gene TRBJ2-7; the table's D call, TRBD1, has no DNA check behind it. TRBV12-1 is flagged as a pseudogene. This CDR3 is 18 amino acids long. CDR3 loop: CASSRAGTGVKGTYEQYF. The CDR3 DNA reads as TGTGCCAGCAGTCGAGCCGGGACAGGGGTTAAGGGAACCTACGAGCAGTACTTC.

This chain uses TRBV28 with TRBJ2-3; a weak D match, TRBD1 (6 bases). The V gene's germline CDR1 is MDHEN and CDR2 SYDVKM. Between the trimmed V and J ends, which lost 7 bases and 1 base, there was a span of 18 bases. This CDR3 spans 16 amino acids. The CDR3 loop is CASTADRAGGTDTQYF. CDR3 DNA sequence: TGTGCCAGCACCGCGGATAGGGCAGGGGGCACAGATACGCAGTATTTT.

V usage is TRBV30 and J usage is TRBJ2-2; no firm D call. The length of the CDR3 is 12 residues. Between the trimmed V and J ends, which lost 2 bases and 6 bases, there was a span of 7 bases. CDR1 and CDR2 (germline): GTSNPN, SVGIG (reference sequence). The CDR3: CAWSPQAGELFF. The DNA for the CDR3 is TGTGCCTGGAGTCCGCAGGCCGGGGAGCTGTTTTTT.

The V gene is TRBV7-8, the J gene TRBJ1-2, with D possibly TRBD1 on 5 matching bases. This CDR3 spans 12 amino acids. The V gene lost 5 bases and the J gene lost 5 bases, with 9 bases spanning the gap. From germline, CDR1 is SGHVS and CDR2 FQNEAQ. In DNA, the CDR3 is TGTGCCAGCAGCCCCGGGGCTTATGGCTACACCTTC. The encoded protein is CASSPGAYGYTF.

This clone was found a few times. The chain has TRBV9 and TRBJ1-4; 7 bases agree with TRBD1. Germline-derived CDR1 and CDR2 are SGDLS and YYNGEE. The CDR3 runs to 17 residues. Unmatched junction bases numbered 16, after V lost 4 bases and J lost 7 bases. The CDR3 sequence is CASSPAGTVTQGEKLFF. As DNA, the CDR3 is TGTGCCAGCAGCCCGGCCGGGACAGTTACTCAGGGTGAAAAACTGTTTTTT.

The rearrangement links TRBV19 to TRBJ1-1; no reliable D call. Trimming removed 6 bases at V and 1 base at J, with 15 bases between. This CDR3 is 15 amino acids long. Germline V gene lookup returns CDR1 LNHDA and CDR2 SQIVND (reference sequence). In DNA form, the CDR3 reads TGTGCCAGTAGCGCCCGGGCCGCAGGGAACACTGAAGCTTTCTTT. It codes for CASSARAAGNTEAFF.

This chain uses TRBV5-1 with TRBJ2-4; 8 positions match TRBD1. Germline assignment: CDR1 SGHRS and CDR2 YFSETQ. Losses at the gene ends were 1 base for V and 11 bases for J; bases not matched to a gene: 11. The CDR3 consists of 15 residues. CDR3 region: CASSLSGGQVLFQYF. The CDR3 bases are TGCGCCAGCAGCTTGAGTGGGGGACAGGTGCTCTTTCAGTACTTC.